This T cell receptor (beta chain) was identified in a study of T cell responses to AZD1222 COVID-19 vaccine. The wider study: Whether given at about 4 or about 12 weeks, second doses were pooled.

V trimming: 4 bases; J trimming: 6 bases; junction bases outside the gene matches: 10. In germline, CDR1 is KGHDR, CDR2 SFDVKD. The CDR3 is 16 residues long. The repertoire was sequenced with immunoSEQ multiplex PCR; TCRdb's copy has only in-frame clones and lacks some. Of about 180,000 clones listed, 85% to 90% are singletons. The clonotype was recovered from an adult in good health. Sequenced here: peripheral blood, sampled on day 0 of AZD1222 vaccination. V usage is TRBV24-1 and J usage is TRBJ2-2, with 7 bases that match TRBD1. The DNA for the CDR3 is TGTGCCACCAGTGAACCGACGACAGGGTATTCCGGGGAGCTGTTTTTT. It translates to CATSEPTTGYSGELFF.